Presented here are 19 T cell receptor beta chains from one specimen sequenced in a study of blood T cell repertoires in COVID-19. Generated by immunoSEQ multiplex PCR, the TCRdb table keeps only in-frame clones and is missing some. The table lists fewer than 200,000 clones, 88% of them singletons. The source material was peripheral blood. The receptors shown here come from a man in his 60s with acute or convalescent COVID-19.

CDR3 bases: TGCGCCAGCAGCGCCAGGGGGTCGGGCAGCACCGGGGAGCTGTTTTTT. It encodes CASSARGSGSTGELFF. The chain couples TRBV5-1 to TRBJ2-2; 7 nucleotides line up with TRBD1. The CDR3 length is 16 residues. Trimming at V came to 4 bases and at J to 4 bases, leaving 10 bases not matched to a gene. Looked up from germline, CDR1 is SGHRS and CDR2 is YFSETQ.

This chain joins TRBV7-2 and TRBJ2-1, with D possibly TRBD1 on 6 matching bases. The CDR3 length is 16 residues. Germline values: CDR1 SGHTA, CDR2 FQGNSA. Trimming shortened V by 1 base and J by 2 bases, and 12 bases separated the two germline ends. In DNA, the CDR3 is TGTGCCAGCAGCTTAGAGGCGACAGGTGCCTACAATGAGCAGTTCTTC. Translation: CASSLEATGAYNEQFF.

V and J are TRBV11-2 and TRBJ1-6; 9 bases fit TRBD1. V lost 5 bases, J lost 9 bases, and 11 bases stayed unmatched. This CDR3 is 16 amino acids long. Germline V gene lookup returns CDR1 SGHAT and CDR2 FQNNGV. Here the CDR3 reads CASSVSPGTGISPLHF. CDR3 bases: TGTGCCAGCAGCGTGAGTCCCGGGACAGGGATTTCACCCCTCCACTTT.

The chain carries TRBV2 and TRBJ2-5, with 10 positions matching TRBD2. From germline, CDR1 is SNHLY and CDR2 FYNNEI. Losses at the gene ends were 6 bases for V and 4 bases for J; bases not matched to a gene: 17. The CDR3 spans 18 residues. CDR3 in DNA: TGTGCCAGCAGGGCCTGGCCCGCTAGCGGGGGCGGCGGAGAGACCCAGTACTTC. As protein: CASRAWPASGGGGETQYF.

Of note for this clone: The sample has other DNA sequences that encode this CDR3 too. The rearrangement uses TRBV5-1 and TRBJ1-4; 7 bases match TRBD1. The CDR3 covers 15 residues. CDR1 SGHRS and CDR2 YFSETQ come from the germline V gene. Trimming took 2 bases from V and 0 from J; bases not matched to a gene: 1. The CDR3 nucleotides read TGCGCCAGCAGCTTAGGGACAGCAACTAATGAAAAACTGTTTTTT. Its protein product is CASSLGTATNEKLFF.

This clone appeared a few times. The chain couples TRBV11-3 to TRBJ2-1, with D hard to call. This CDR3 comprises 15 residues. Trimming shortened V by 2 bases and J by 7 bases, and 15 bases separated the two germline ends. CDR1 is SGHNT, CDR2 YENEEA, per germline. The CDR3 loop is CASSLFSTDKNEQFF. CDR3 coding DNA: TGTGCCAGCAGCTTATTTAGCACTGATAAAAATGAGCAGTTCTTC.

This clone was picked up one time. The V call is TRBV12-3 or TRBV12-4, the J call TRBJ1-3; D not certain. This CDR3 has 13 amino acids. V lost 7 bases, J lost 4 bases, and 11 bases lay in between. The CDR3, as DNA: TGTGCCAGCAAAAGCCTATCAGGAAACACCATATATTTT. This gives the protein CASKSLSGNTIYF.

The rearrangement joins TRBV7-3 to TRBJ2-5, with TRBD2 matching 11 bases. The length of the CDR3 is 14 residues. The V segment lost 5 bases and the J segment 7 bases; nucleotides outside the gene matches: 6. Germline CDR1 reads SGHTA; CDR2 reads FQGTGA. The CDR3 spells CASSPGTSGGTQYF. The CDR3 coding sequence is TGTGCCAGCAGCCCCGGGACTAGCGGTGGGACCCAGTACTTC. The entire variable domain, with the rest obtained from reference TRBV7-3 and TRBJ2-5, is as follows: GAGVSQTPSNKVTEKGKYVELRCDPISGHTALYWYRQSLGQGPEFLIYFQGTGAADDSGLPNDRFFAVRPEGSVSTLKIQRTERGDSAVYLCASSPGTSGGTQYFGPGTRLLVL.

The genes are TRBV4-1 and TRBJ1-5; D is undetermined. This CDR3 is built from 15 residues. Germline CDR1 and CDR2: MGHRA and YSYEKL. V was pared by 0 bases and J by 6 bases, with 12 bases between. The DNA for the CDR3 is TGCGCCAGCAGCCAAGACAACGGGGTGGGTCAGCCCCAGCATTTT. This gives the protein CASSQDNGVGQPQHF.

The rearrangement uses TRBV18 and TRBJ1-1, with 7 nucleotides matching TRBD1. Germline assignment: CDR1 KGHSH and CDR2 LQKENI. V was pared by 5 bases and J by 2 bases, with 5 bases of the junction left unmatched. The CDR3 runs to 14 residues. The CDR3 region has the DNA TGTGCCAGCTCATCTGGGACAGACAACACTGAAGCTTTCTTT. This encodes CASSSGTDNTEAFF.

This rearrangement joins TRBV7-2 to TRBJ1-2; 7 nucleotides align to TRBD1. CDR1 SGHTA and CDR2 FQGNSA come from the germline V gene. V lost 5 bases to trimming and J lost 2 bases; unmatched junction nucleotides: 11. This CDR3 has 16 amino acids. This CDR3 reads CASSPAGQPSNYGYTF. As DNA, the CDR3 is TGTGCCAGCAGCCCTGCGGGACAGCCATCCAACTATGGCTACACCTTC. The whole variable domain, filled in from reference TRBV7-2 and TRBJ1-2, reads GAGVSQSPSNKVTEKGKDVELRCDPISGHTALYWYRQSLGQGLEFLIYFQGNSAPDKSGLPSDRFSAERTGGSVSTLTIQRTQQEDSAVYLCASSPAGQPSNYGYTFGSGTRLTVV.

V and J are TRBV19 and TRBJ2-5; 14 bases map to TRBD2. This CDR3 spans 16 amino acids. Germline trimming cut 5 bases from V and 1 base from J; bases unmatched to any gene: 3. Germline-derived CDR1 and CDR2 are LNHDA and SQIVND (reference sequence). CDR3: CASSRTSGGIQETQYF. The CDR3 DNA reads TGTGCCAGTAGTCGGACTAGCGGGGGGATCCAAGAGACCCAGTACTTC.

The CDR3, as DNA: TGTGCCAGCCGGGGCACAGATACGCAGTATTTT. Protein: CASRGTDTQYF. This chain uses TRBV3-1 (or the pseudogene TRBV3-2) with TRBJ2-3; D unresolved. Trimming took off 8 bases at V and 1 base at J, with 4 bases between the two ends. The CDR3 is made up of 11 amino acids. CDR1 and CDR2 (germline): LGHDT, YNNKEL (reference sequence).

The chain is built from TRBV2 and TRBJ1-2, with no clear D. Per germline, CDR1 SNHLY and CDR2 FYNNEI. Trimming removed 5 bases from V and 2 bases from J, with 9 bases in between. CDR3 size: 13 residues. DNA of the CDR3: TGTGCCAGCAGTTTCGCGGGGAACTATGGCTACACCTTC. It is translated as CASSFAGNYGYTF.

This chain connects TRBV5-4 to TRBJ1-1, with a possible D match to TRBD1 (5 bases). CDR3 length: 14 amino acids. Trimming removed 2 bases from V and 3 bases from J, with 11 bases in between. Germline assignment: CDR1 SGHNT and CDR2 YYREEE (reference sequence). CDR3 region: CASSFPGRHTEAFF. Here the CDR3 DNA reads TGTGCCAGCAGCTTTCCAGGGAGGCACACTGAAGCTTTCTTT.

V usage is TRBV6-5 and J usage is TRBJ2-1; D possibly corresponds to TRBD2 (5 bases). V was clipped by 8 bases and J by 2 bases, with 16 bases between them. CDR1 and CDR2 from the germline V gene are MNHEY and SVGAGI. This CDR3 has 15 amino acids. This CDR3 is CASGSSASPYNEQFF. In DNA, the CDR3 is TGTGCCAGCGGTAGTAGCGCGTCCCCCTACAATGAGCAGTTCTTC.

The V call is TRBV5-5, the J call TRBJ1-4; TRBD1 is a possible D gene (5 bases). V was cut by 1 base and J by 7 bases, with 20 bases left in between. Looked up from germline, CDR1 is SGHKS and CDR2 is YYEKEE (reference sequence). There are 17 residues in the CDR3. The CDR3 DNA is TGTGCCAGCAGCTTGTTTTGGGACTCCGGAGGTCGTGAAAAACTGTTTTTT. Translating it yields CASSLFWDSGGREKLFF.

The chain employs TRBV2 and TRBJ2-1, with D possibly TRBD2 on 5 matching bases. The germline V gene encodes CDR1 SNHLY and CDR2 FYNNEI. Deletions cut 2 bases from V and 4 bases from J, with 15 bases between. The length of the CDR3 is 16 residues. In DNA form, the CDR3 reads TGTGCCAGCAGTGAATCCACCCCAGCGGCATACAATGAGCAGTTCTTC. Protein product: CASSESTPAAYNEQFF.

This clone has a single count. The rearrangement joins TRBV10-3 to TRBJ1-5; 12 nucleotides agree with TRBD1. Germline lookup yields CDR1 ENHRY and CDR2 SYGVKD. V shed 10 bases, J shed 2 bases, and the junction held 9 bases outside the gene matches. The CDR3 loop spans 16 amino acids. In nucleotides, the CDR3 is TGTGCCACCCGGGACAGGGGGCAAGGGGGCAATCAGCCCCAGCATTTT. This gives the protein CATRDRGQGGNQPQHF.